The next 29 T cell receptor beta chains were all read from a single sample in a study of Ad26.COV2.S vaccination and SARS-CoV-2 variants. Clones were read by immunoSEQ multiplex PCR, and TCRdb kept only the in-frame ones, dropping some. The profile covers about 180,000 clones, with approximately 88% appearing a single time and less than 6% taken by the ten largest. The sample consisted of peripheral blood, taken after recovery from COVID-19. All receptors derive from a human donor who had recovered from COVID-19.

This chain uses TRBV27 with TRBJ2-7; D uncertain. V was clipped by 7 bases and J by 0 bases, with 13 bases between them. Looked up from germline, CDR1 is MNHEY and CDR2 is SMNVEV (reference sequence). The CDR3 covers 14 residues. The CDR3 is CASKAAAASYEQYF. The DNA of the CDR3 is TGTGCCAGCAAGGCGGCGGCCGCCTCCTACGAGCAGTACTTC.

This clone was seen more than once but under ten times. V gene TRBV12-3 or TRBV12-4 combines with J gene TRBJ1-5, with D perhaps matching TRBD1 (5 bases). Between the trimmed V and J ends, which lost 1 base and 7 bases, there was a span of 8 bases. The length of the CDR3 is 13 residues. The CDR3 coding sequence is TGTGCCAGCAGTTTAGTGGGGGGACAGCCCCAGCATTTT. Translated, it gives CASSLVGGQPQHF.

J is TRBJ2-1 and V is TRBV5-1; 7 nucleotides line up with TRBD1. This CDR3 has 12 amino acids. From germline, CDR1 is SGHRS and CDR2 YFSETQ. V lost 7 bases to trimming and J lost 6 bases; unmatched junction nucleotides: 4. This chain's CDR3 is CASYGTVNEQFF. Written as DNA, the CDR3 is TGCGCCAGCTACGGGACAGTCAATGAGCAGTTCTTC.

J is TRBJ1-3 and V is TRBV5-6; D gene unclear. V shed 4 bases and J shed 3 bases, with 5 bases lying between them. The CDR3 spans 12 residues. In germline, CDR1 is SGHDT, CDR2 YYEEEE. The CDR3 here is CASSRVGNTIYF. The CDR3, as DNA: TGTGCCAGCAGCAGGGTTGGAAACACCATATATTTT.

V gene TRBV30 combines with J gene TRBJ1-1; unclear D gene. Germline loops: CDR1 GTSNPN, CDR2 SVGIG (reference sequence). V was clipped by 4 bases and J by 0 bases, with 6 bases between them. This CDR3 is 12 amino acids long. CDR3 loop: CAWTRMNTEAFF. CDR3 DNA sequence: TGTGCCTGGACAAGGATGAACACTGAAGCTTTCTTT.

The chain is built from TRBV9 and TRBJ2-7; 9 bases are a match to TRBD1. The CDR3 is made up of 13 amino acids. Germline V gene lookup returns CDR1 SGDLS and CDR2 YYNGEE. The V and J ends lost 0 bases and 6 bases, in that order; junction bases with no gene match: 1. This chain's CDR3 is CASSVDRGPEQYF. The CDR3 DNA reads TGTGCCAGCAGCGTAGACAGGGGGCCCGAGCAGTACTTC.

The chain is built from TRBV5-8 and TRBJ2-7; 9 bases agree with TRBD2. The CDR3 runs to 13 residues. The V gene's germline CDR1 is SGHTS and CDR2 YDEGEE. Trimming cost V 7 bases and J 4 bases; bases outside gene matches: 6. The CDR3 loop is CASLSSGEYEQYF. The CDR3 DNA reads TGTGCCAGCCTCTCTAGCGGGGAGTACGAGCAGTACTTC. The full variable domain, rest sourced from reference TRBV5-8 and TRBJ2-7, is EAGVTQSPTHLIKTRGQQATLRCSPISGHTSVYWYQQALGLGLQFLLWYDEGEERNRGNFPPRFSGRQFPNYSSELNVNALELEDSALYLCASLSSGEYEQYFGPGTRLTVT.

CDR3 sequence reads: CASSIRVPGELFF. Written as DNA, the CDR3 is TGTGCCAGTAGTATACGGGTACCCGGGGAGCTGTTTTTT. The chain is built from TRBV19 and TRBJ2-2; D ambiguous. CDR1 LNHDA and CDR2 SQIVND come from the germline V gene (reference sequence). The CDR3 extends over 13 amino acids. Trimming removed 2 bases at V and 6 bases at J, with 7 bases between.

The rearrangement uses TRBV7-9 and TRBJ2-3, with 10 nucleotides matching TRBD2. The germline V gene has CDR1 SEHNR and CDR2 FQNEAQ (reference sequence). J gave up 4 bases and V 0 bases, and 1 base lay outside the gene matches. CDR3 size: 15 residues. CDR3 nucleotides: TGTGCCAGCAGCTTAGCCCTAGCGGGGGCAGATACGCAGTATTTT. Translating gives CASSLALAGADTQYF. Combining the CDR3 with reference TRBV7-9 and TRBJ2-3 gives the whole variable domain DTGVSQNPRHKITKRGQNVTFRCDPISEHNRLYWYRQTLGQGPEFLTYFQNEAQLEKSRLLSDRFSAERPKGSFSTLEIQRTEQGDSAMYLCASSLALAGADTQYFGPGTRLTVL.

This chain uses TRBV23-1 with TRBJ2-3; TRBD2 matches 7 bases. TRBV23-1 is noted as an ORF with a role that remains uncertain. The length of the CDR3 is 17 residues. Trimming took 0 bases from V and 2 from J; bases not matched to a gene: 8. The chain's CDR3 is CASSQSVGRGITDTQYF. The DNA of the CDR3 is TGCGCCAGCAGTCAATCTGTCGGGCGGGGGATCACAGATACGCAGTATTTT.

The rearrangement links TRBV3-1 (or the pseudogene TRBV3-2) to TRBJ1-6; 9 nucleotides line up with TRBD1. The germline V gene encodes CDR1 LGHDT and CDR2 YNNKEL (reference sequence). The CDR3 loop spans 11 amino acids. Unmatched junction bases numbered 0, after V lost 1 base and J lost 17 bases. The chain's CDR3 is CASSQGQGVHF. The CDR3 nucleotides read TGTGCCAGCAGCCAAGGACAGGGGGTCCACTTT.

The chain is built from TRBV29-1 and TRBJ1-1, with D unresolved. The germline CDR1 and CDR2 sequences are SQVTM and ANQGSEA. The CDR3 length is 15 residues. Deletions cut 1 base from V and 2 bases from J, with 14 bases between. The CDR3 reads CSVEVRRARNTEAFF. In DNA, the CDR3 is TGCAGCGTTGAAGTTCGTCGGGCGAGAAACACTGAAGCTTTCTTT.

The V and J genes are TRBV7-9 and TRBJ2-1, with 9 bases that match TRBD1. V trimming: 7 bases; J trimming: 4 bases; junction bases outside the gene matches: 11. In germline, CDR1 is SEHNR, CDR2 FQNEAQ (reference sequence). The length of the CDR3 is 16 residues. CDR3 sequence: CASILKGDRVYNEQFF. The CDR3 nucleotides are TGTGCCAGCATCCTGAAGGGGGACAGGGTATACAATGAGCAGTTCTTC.

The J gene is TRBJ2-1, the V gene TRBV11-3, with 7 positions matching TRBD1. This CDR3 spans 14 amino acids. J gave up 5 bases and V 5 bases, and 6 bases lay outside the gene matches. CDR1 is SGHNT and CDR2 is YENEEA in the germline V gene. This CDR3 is CASSIRDSDNEQFF. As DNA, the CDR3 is TGTGCCAGCAGCATCCGGGACAGCGACAATGAGCAGTTCTTC.

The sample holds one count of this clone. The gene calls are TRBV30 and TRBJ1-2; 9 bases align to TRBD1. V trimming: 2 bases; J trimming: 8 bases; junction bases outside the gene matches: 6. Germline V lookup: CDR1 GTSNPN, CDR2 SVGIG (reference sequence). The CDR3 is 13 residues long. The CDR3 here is CAWSLGTGWGYTF. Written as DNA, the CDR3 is TGTGCCTGGAGTCTAGGGACAGGGTGGGGCTACACCTTC.

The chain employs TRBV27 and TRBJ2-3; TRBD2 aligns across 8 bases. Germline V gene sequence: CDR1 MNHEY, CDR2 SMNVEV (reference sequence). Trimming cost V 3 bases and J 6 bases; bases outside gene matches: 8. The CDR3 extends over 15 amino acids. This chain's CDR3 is CASSLLAGGGDTQYF. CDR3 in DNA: TGTGCCAGCAGTTTGCTGGCGGGGGGCGGGGATACGCAGTATTTT.

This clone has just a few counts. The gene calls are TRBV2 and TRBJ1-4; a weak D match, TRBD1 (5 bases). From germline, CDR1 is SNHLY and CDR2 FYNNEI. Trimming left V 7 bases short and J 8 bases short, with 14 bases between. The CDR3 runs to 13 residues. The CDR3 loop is CASNQGISEKLFF. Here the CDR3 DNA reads TGTGCCAGCAATCAGGGTATTTCGGAAAAACTGTTTTTT.

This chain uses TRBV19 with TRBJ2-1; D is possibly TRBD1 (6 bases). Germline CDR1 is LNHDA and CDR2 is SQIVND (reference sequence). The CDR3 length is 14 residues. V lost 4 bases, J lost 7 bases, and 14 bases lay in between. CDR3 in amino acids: CASSTSDRKNEQFF. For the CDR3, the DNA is TGTGCCAGTAGTACCTCGGACAGAAAGAATGAGCAGTTCTTC.

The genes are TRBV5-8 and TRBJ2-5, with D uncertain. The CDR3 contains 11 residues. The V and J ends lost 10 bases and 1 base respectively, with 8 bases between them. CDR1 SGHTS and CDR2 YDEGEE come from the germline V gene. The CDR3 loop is CAPPAQETQYF. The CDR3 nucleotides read TGTGCCCCGCCGGCCCAAGAGACCCAGTACTTC.

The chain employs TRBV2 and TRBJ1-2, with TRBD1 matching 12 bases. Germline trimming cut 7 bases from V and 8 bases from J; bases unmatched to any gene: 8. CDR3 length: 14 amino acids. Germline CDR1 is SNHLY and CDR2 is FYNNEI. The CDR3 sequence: CASIGTGGVGGYTF. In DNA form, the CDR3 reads TGTGCCAGCATTGGGACAGGGGGCGTAGGAGGCTACACCTTC.

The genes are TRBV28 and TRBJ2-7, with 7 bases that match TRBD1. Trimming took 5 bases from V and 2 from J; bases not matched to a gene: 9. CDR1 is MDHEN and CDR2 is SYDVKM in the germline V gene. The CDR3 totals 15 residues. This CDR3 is CASSAGDSLTYEQYF. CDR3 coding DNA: TGTGCCAGCAGTGCCGGGGACAGCCTAACCTACGAGCAGTACTTC.

CDR3 nucleotides: TGCAGCGCCACGGGACTAGCGGGAGGGCCCTCGTACGAGCAGTACTTC. Its translation: CSATGLAGGPSYEQYF. The chain carries TRBV29-1 and TRBJ2-7; 16 positions match TRBD2. Per germline, CDR1 SQVTM and CDR2 ANQGSEA. This CDR3 spans 16 amino acids. Trimming at V came to 7 bases and at J to 4 bases, leaving 10 bases not matched to a gene.

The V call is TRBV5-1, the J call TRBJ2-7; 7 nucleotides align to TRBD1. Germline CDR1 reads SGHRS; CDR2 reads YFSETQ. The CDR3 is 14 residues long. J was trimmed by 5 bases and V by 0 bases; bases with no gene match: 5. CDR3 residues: CASSLGDSSHEQYF. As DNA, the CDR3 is TGCGCCAGCAGCTTGGGGGACAGTTCCCACGAGCAGTACTTC.

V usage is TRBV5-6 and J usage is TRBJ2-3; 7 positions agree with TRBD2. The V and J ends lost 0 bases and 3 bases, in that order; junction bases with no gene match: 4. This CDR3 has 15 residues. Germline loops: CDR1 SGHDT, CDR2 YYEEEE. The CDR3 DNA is TGTGCCAGCAGCTTGGGGGTCGGGAGGACAGATACGCAGTATTTT. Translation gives CASSLGVGRTDTQYF.

CDR3 protein: CASSRREQETQYF. Written as DNA, the CDR3 is TGTGCCAGCAGCCGCCGGGAGCAAGAGACCCAGTACTTC. The chain is built from TRBV9 and TRBJ2-5; maybe TRBD2 (6 bases). V shed 4 bases and J shed 2 bases, with 9 bases lying between them. Germline V gives CDR1 SGDLS, CDR2 YYNGEE. There are 13 residues in the CDR3.

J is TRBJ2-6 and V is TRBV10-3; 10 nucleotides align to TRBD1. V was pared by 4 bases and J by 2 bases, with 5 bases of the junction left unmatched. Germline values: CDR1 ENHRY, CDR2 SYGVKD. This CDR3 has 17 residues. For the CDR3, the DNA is TGTGCCATCAGTGGGGACAGGGGAACCCCTGGGGCCAACGTCCTGACTTTC. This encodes CAISGDRGTPGANVLTF.

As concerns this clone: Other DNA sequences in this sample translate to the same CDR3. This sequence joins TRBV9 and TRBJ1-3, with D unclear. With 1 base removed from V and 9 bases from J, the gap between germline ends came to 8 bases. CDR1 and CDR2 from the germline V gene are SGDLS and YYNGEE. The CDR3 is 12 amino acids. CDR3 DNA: TGTGCCAGCAGCGTACCTCCGGGCACCATATATTTT. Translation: CASSVPPGTIYF.

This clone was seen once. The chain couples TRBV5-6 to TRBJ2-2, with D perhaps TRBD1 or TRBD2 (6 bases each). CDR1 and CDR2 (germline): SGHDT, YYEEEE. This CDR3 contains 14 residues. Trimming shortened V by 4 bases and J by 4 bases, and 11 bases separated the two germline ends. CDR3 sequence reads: CASSRPGATGELFF. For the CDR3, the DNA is TGTGCCAGCAGCCGGCCGGGGGCCACCGGGGAGCTGTTTTTT.

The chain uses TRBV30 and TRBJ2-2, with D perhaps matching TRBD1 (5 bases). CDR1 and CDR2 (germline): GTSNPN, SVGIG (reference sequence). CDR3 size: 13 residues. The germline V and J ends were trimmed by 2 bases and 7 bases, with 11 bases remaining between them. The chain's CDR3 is CAWSYIGDGELFF. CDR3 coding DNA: TGTGCCTGGAGTTACATAGGGGACGGGGAGCTGTTTTTT.